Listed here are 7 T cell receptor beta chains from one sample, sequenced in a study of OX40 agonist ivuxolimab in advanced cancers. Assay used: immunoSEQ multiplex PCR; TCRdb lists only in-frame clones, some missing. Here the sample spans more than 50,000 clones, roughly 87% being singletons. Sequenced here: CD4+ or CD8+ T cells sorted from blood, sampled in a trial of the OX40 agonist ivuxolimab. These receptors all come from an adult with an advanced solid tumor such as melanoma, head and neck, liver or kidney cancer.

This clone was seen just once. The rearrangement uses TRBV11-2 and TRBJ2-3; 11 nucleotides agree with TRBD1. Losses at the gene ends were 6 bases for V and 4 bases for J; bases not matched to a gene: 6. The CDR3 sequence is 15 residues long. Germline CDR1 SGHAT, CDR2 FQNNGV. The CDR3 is CASSPGQGAADTQYF. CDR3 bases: TGTGCCAGCAGTCCCGGACAGGGGGCTGCAGATACGCAGTATTTT. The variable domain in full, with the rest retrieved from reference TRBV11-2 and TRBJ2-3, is EAGVAQSPRYKIIEKRQSVAFWCNPISGHATLYWYQQILGQGPKLLIQFQNNGVVDDSQLPKDRFSAERLKGVDSTLKIQPAKLEDSAVYLCASSPGQGAADTQYFGPGTRLTVL.

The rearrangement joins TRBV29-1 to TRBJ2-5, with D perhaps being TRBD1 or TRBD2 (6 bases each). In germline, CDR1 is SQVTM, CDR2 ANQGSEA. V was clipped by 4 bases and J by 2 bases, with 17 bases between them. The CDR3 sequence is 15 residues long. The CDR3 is CSVADRPGGQETQYF. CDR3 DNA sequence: TGCAGCGTTGCGGACAGACCCGGGGGTCAAGAGACCCAGTACTTC.

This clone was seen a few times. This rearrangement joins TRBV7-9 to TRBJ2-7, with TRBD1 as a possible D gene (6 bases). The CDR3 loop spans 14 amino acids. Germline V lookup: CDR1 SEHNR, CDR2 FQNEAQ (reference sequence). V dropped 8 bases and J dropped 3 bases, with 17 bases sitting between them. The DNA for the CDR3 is TGTGCCAGCTGTTGGGACAACCCTTGCTACGAGCAGTACTTC. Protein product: CASCWDNPCYEQYF.

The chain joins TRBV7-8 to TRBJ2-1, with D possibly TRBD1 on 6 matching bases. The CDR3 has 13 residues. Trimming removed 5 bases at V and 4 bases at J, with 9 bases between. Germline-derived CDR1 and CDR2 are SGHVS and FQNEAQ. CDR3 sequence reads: CASSDGQYNEQFF. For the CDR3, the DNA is TGTGCCAGCAGCGACGGACAGTACAATGAGCAGTTCTTC. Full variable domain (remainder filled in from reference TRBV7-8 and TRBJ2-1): GAGVSQSPRYKVAKRGQDVALRCDPISGHVSLFWYQQALGQGPEFLTYFQNEAQLDKSGLPSDRFFAERPEGSVSTLKIQRTQQEDSAVYLCASSDGQYNEQFFGPGTRLTVL.

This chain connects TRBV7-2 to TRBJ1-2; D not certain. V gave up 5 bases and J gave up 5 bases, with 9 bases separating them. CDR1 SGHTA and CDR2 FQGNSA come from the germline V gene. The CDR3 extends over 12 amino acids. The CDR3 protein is CASSTREYGYTF. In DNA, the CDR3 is TGTGCCAGCAGCACTAGGGAGTATGGCTACACCTTC.

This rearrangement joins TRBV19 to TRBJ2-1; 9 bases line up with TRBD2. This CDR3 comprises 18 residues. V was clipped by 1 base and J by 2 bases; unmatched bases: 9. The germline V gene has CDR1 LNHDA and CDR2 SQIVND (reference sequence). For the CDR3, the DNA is TGTGCCAGTAGTATAGGCCGTAGCGGGGGTACACCCTACAATGAGCAGTTCTTC. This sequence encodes CASSIGRSGGTPYNEQFF. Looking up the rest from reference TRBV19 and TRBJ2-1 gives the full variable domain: DGGITQSPKYLFRKEGQNVTLSCEQNLNHDAMYWYRQDPGQGLRLIYYSQIVNDFQKGDIAEGYSVSREKKESFPLTVTSAQKNPTAFYLCASSIGRSGGTPYNEQFFGPGTRLTVL.

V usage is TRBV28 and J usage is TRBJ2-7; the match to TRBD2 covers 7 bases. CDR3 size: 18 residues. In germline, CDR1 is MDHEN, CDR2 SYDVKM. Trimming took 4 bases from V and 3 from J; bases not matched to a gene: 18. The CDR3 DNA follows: TGTGCCAGCAGTTCACTTACCGATAAGCGGGAAGTGTACTACGAGCAGTACTTC. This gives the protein CASSSLTDKREVYYEQYF.